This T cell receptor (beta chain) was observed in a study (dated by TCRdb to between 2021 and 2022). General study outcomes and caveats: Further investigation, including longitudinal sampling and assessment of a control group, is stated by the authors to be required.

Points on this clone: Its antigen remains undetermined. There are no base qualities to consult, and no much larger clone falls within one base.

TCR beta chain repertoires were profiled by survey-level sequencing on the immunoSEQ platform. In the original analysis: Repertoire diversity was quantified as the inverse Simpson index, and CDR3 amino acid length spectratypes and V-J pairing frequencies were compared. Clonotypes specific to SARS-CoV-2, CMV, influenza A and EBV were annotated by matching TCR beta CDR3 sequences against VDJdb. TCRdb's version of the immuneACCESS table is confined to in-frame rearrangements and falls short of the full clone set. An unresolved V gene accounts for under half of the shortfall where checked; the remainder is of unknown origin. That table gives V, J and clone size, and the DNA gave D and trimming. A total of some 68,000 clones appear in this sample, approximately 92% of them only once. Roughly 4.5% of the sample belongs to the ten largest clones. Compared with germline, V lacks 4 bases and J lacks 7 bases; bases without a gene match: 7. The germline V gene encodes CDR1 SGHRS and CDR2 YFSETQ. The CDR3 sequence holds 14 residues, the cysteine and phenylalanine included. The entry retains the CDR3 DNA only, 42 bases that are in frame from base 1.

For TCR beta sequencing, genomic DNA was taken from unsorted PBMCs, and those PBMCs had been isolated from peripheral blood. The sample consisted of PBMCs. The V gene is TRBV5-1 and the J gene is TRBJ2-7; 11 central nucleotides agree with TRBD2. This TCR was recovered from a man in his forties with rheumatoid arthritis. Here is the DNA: TGCGCCAGCAGCACGACTAGCGGGACTTTAGAGCAGTACTTC. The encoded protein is CASSTTSGTLEQYF.